The 4 T cell receptor beta chains presented below share a single source sample, sequenced in a study of blood T cell repertoires in COVID-19. Sequenced by immunoSEQ multiplex PCR; TCRdb stores in-frame clones only, minus some. The sample records roughly 330,000 clones, roughly 88% being singletons. The sequencing input was PBMCs or T cells enriched from blood (not recorded which). The receptors were sampled from a man younger than 40 who had recovered from COVID-19.

The genes are TRBV25-1 and TRBJ2-1, with 7 bases aligning to TRBD2. The CDR3 runs 15 residues. The J segment lost 0 bases and the V segment lost 4 bases, leaving 3 bases of the junction unmatched. The germline V gene encodes CDR1 MGHDK and CDR2 SYGVNS. This CDR3 reads CASSGKRGSYNEQFF. CDR3 in DNA: TGTGCCAGCAGTGGAAAGCGGGGCTCCTACAATGAGCAGTTCTTC.

The chain has TRBV5-1 and TRBJ2-3, with TRBD2 matching over 11 bases. The V gene's germline CDR1 is SGHRS and CDR2 YFSETQ. The CDR3 is made up of 14 amino acids. Unmatched junction bases numbered 5, after V lost 4 bases and J lost 7 bases. DNA of the CDR3: TGCGCCAGCAGCCTTAGCGGGGGGGAAAATACGCAGTATTTT. This sequence encodes CASSLSGGENTQYF.

This clone was detected only once. The rearrangement joins TRBV5-1 to TRBJ2-1; no reliable D call. There are 15 residues in the CDR3. Deletions cut 7 bases from V and 3 bases from J, with 17 bases between. In germline, CDR1 is SGHRS, CDR2 YFSETQ. The CDR3 region is CASGQDSYYYNEQFF. CDR3 nucleotide sequence: TGCGCCAGCGGTCAAGACTCTTACTACTACAATGAGCAGTTCTTC.

V usage is TRBV19 and J usage is TRBJ1-1; D remains ambiguous. The CDR3 covers 14 residues. Germline V gene sequence: CDR1 LNHDA, CDR2 SQIVND (reference sequence). Between the trimmed V and J ends, which lost 1 base and 4 bases, there was a span of 10 bases. The CDR3 sequence is CASSIAFTTTEAFF. DNA of the CDR3: TGTGCCAGTAGTATAGCATTCACAACCACTGAAGCTTTCTTT. Complete variable domain (other parts from reference TRBV19 and TRBJ1-1): DGGITQSPKYLFRKEGQNVTLSCEQNLNHDAMYWYRQDPGQGLRLIYYSQIVNDFQKGDIAEGYSVSREKKESFPLTVTSAQKNPTAFYLCASSIAFTTTEAFFGQGTRLTVV.